Here is one T cell receptor (beta chain) with its context. The antigen it binds to is not known. No clone much larger than this one lies a single base away; base qualities are absent. TCRbeta CDR3 regions were amplified from genomic DNA by means of the immunoSEQ Assay, a bias-controlled multiplex PCR. As for the authors' bioinformatics: Nucleated cell counts per sample were estimated from amplification of reference gene primers within the assay. To quantify the absolute abundance of each unique TCRbeta CDR3 rearrangement, sequence reads were collapsed and filtered. Productive Simpson clonality was computed per sample as the square root of Simpson's diversity index over productive rearrangements. TCRdb stores this immuneACCESS table with in-frame sequences only. Part of the clones is absent; in the studies checked, under half of the shortfall reflects unresolved V genes, and no reason is known for the rest. The DNA gave D and trimming, while V, J and clone size come from that table. The sample table records 130,000 to 150,000 clones; roughly 79% of these occur just once. Together, the top ten hold approximately 2% of the sample.

The collaborating institutions used their own protocols to collect whole blood in K2EDTA tubes. For TCRbeta analysis, collaborator samples were shipped as frozen whole blood, as isolated PBMCs, or as DNA extracted from either sample type. This sample was taken from a study of blood T cell repertoires in COVID-19 (TCRdb year 2020). At the level of the whole study: Collaborator samples came from the United States, Italy and Spain and covered acute and convalescent phases of COVID-19. The material from the prospective study consisted of cDNA or gDNA derived from T cells, B-cell-depleted T cells, or PBMCs. The dataset comprised deeply sampled blood TCRbeta repertoires from subjects exposed to, actively infected with, or recovered from COVID-19. The repertoires were released in a freely available public database meant as a resource for research on the immune response to SARS-CoV-2. The samples were drawn from two sources: the first 160 participants of the ongoing ImmuneRACE study, and fewer than 1,500 subjects contributed by 6 global collaborators. Sample metadata almost always included a de-identified subject ID, COVID-19 status, age in years and sex. Where HLA class I and class II types were available, the types were taken from metadata supplied by the sample provider, not from assay-based typing.

General study outcomes and caveats: How much clinical and demographic metadata was included differed by source and by participant, and the metadata was provided uncurated.

Material: peripheral blood. The receptor was isolated from a woman aged 55-75 years with acute or convalescent COVID-19.

The CDR3 region: CAQVLGHLIAGELFF. The nucleotide sequence reads TGTGCCCAGGTACTGGGACATTTGATCGCCGGGGAGCTGTTTTTT. The sequence joins TRBV5-3 to TRBJ2-2; TRBD1 is a possible D gene, resting on 6 matching bases. TRBV5-3 is an ORF, with its function uncertain. Inclusive of the bounding cysteine and phenylalanine, the CDR3 is 15 residues long. This entry keeps only the CDR3 DNA: 45 bases, framed from base 1. Relative to germline, V is 10 bases shorter and J is 6 bases shorter, with 22 bases between their ends.